This entry is about one TCR beta chain. The antigen is undetermined. Primers: 60 Vbeta forward and 13 Jbeta reverse. The table came from immunoSEQ multiplex PCR; TCRdb's copy has only in-frame clones and leaves some out. The sample has 60,000 to 85,000 clones, about four fifths seen once. CDR3 length: 14 residues. V dropped 8 bases and J dropped 4; count of bases not matched to a gene: 8. The germline V gene encodes CDR1 MNHEY and CDR2 SMNVEV (reference sequence). This sample is drawn from a study of cytomegalovirus exposure and HLA in healthy donors. Looking at the study overall: From donors who were HLA-typed, an early data release held around 85 million unique TCRs. General observations from the study: A link between a missense DCLRE1C variant and TCR beta V- and J-gene trimming emerged from a later analysis. Segments of the TCR beta V type were, in most cases, productive about 87% or about 30% of the time in an earlier analysis.

The genes are TRBV27 and TRBJ2-1; 7 bases fit TRBD1. The source is a man in his forties in good health and CMV-seronegative. Sequencing was done on a sample of PBMCs. CDR3: CASRLTGPYNEQFF. The CDR3, as DNA: TGTGCCAGCCGACTGACAGGGCCGTACAATGAGCAGTTCTTC.